This T cell receptor (beta chain) was sequenced for a study of human T cells and chemical hapten exposure. Study-level background: An area of 2 cm by 2 cm on upper inner arm skin received 2% DPC for sensitization.

This clonotype has ten or more counts. The germline V gene has CDR1 MDHEN and CDR2 SYDVKM. The V end was cut by 6 bases, the J end by 7 bases, with 19 bases between. This CDR3 spans 14 amino acids. One entry per CDR3 protein, called by TCRdb with MiXCR from the RACE reads. The sample records fewer than 500,000 distinct CDR3 sequences, 4.8% being singletons. Stated time point: patch test 1, 2 weeks after DPC sensitization. Regarding treatment: therapeutic diphenylcyclopropenone sensitization with weekly scalp DPC. This receptor was identified in a woman between 50 and 59 years old with alopecia areata. Some clones in this sample may be carry-over from other donors' samples. Sequencing was performed on whole blood, taken in connection with sensitization to the hapten diphenylcyclopropenone (DPC). The V and J genes are TRBV28 and TRBJ2-7; D may be TRBD2 (6 bases). The CDR3 loop is CASSLLATFGEQYF. The CDR3 nucleotides read TGTGCCAGCAGCCTCCTAGCGACCTTTGGGGAGCAGTACTTC.